The 22 T cell receptor beta chains given below trace back to one sample, sequenced in a study of blood T cell repertoires in COVID-19. Here immunoSEQ multiplex PCR was the method, and the copy in TCRdb shows in-frame clones only, minus some. The sample shows about 260,000 clones, 85% to 90% of them seen only once. The sequencing input was PBMCs or T cells enriched from blood (not recorded which). Source of these receptors: a woman aged 25 to 39 with acute COVID-19.

The chain couples TRBV7-6 to TRBJ2-1; D is ambiguous. The CDR3 is made up of 13 amino acids. Trimming removed 4 bases from V and 6 bases from J, with 10 bases in between. Germline V gives CDR1 SGHVS, CDR2 FNYEAQ. DNA for the CDR3: TGTGCCAGCAGCTCCGGCGACTCCAATGAGCAGTTCTTC. Encoded protein: CASSSGDSNEQFF.

The chain couples TRBV6-2 or TRBV6-3 to TRBJ2-7, with 11 bases lining up with TRBD2. The CDR3 sequence is 15 residues long. The V and J ends lost 3 bases and 3 bases, in that order; junction bases with no gene match: 4. Germline-derived CDR1 and CDR2 are MNHEY and SVGEGT. As DNA, the CDR3 is TGTGCCAGCAGTTATGGGACTAGCGGAGTCTACGAGCAGTACTTC. This gives the protein CASSYGTSGVYEQYF.

This clone has only one observation. This chain connects TRBV10-3 to TRBJ1-6; TRBD1 matches 10 bases. From germline, CDR1 is ENHRY and CDR2 SYGVKD. CDR3 size: 13 residues. The ends lost 8 bases at V and 7 bases at J; junction bases unmatched: 2. CDR3 nucleotide sequence: TGTGCCATCCAGGACAGGGGGAATTCACCCCTCCACTTT. Its protein is CAIQDRGNSPLHF.

The V and J genes are TRBV9 and TRBJ2-1; D might be TRBD2 (6 bases). Per germline, CDR1 SGDLS and CDR2 YYNGEE. The CDR3 sequence is 15 residues long. Trimming left V 4 bases short and J 0 bases short, with 11 bases between. CDR3 sequence: CASSPTGSSYNEQFF. The CDR3 nucleotides are TGTGCCAGCAGCCCCACCGGGAGCTCCTACAATGAGCAGTTCTTC.

The chain uses TRBV5-5 and TRBJ1-3; D might be TRBD1 (5 bases). With 0 bases removed from V and 4 bases from J, the gap between germline ends came to 5 bases. The CDR3 is made up of 13 amino acids. Germline assignment: CDR1 SGHKS and CDR2 YYEKEE (reference sequence). DNA of the CDR3: TGTGCCAGCAGCTTGGAGGGGGGAAACACCATATATTTT. It specifies CASSLEGGNTIYF.

This clone occurred once. The chain links TRBV7-9 to TRBJ1-5, with 8 positions matching TRBD1. J gave up 3 bases and V 2 bases, and 6 bases lay outside the gene matches. This CDR3 is 16 amino acids long. In germline, CDR1 is SEHNR, CDR2 FQNEAQ (reference sequence). In nucleotides, the CDR3 is TGTGCCAGCAGCTTACTAAAGGGACAGGTCAATCAGCCCCAGCATTTT. Translated: CASSLLKGQVNQPQHF.

The chain links TRBV7-7 to TRBJ1-5; D remains unclear. The CDR3 covers 15 residues. CDR1 is SSHAT, CDR2 FNYEAQ, per germline (reference sequence). V was cut by 10 bases and J by 11 bases, with 27 bases left in between. CDR3 in amino acids: CATQVPLQSRWAQHF. The CDR3 nucleotides are TGTGCCACCCAGGTGCCCCTTCAAAGCAGGTGGGCCCAGCATTTT. The variable domain in full, completed from reference TRBV7-7 and TRBJ1-5, reads GAGVSQSPRYKVTKRGQDVTLRCDPISSHATLYWYQQALGQGPEFLTYFNYEAQPDKSGLPSDRFSAERPEGSISTLTIQRTEQRDSAMYRCATQVPLQSRWAQHFGDGTRLSIL.

The chain couples TRBV10-1 to TRBJ2-1; the match to TRBD2 covers 11 bases. Germline lookup yields CDR1 WNHNN and CDR2 SYGVQD (reference sequence). The CDR3 loop spans 15 amino acids. V was pared by 5 bases and J by 8 bases, with 8 bases of the junction left unmatched. CDR3 in amino acids: CASSPLAGGFDEQFF. In nucleotides, the CDR3 is TGCGCCAGCAGTCCGCTAGCGGGAGGTTTTGATGAGCAGTTCTTC.

The chain couples TRBV2 to TRBJ1-1; 7 bases are shared with TRBD1. Germline CDR1 and CDR2: SNHLY and FYNNEI. V was clipped by 7 bases and J by 8 bases; unmatched bases: 4. The CDR3 length is 11 residues. The CDR3 region is CASNDRVEAFF. The CDR3 DNA reads TGTGCCAGCAACGACAGGGTGGAAGCTTTCTTT.

CDR3 nucleotide sequence: TGTGCCAGCAGCTTGTTTTACGGTGAGACCCAGTACTTC. Translated, it gives CASSLFYGETQYF. The chain recombines TRBV5-6 with TRBJ2-5; D gene ambiguous. The CDR3 extends over 13 amino acids. With 1 base removed from V and 5 bases from J, the gap between germline ends came to 9 bases. The germline V gene has CDR1 SGHDT and CDR2 YYEEEE.

This clone was seen a single time. The V gene is TRBV27, the J gene TRBJ1-5, with a tentative D call TRBD1 (6 bases). The CDR3 totals 15 residues. Trimming shortened V by 6 bases and J by 4 bases, and 16 bases separated the two germline ends. Germline CDR1 is MNHEY and CDR2 is SMNVEV (reference sequence). This CDR3 is CASRGTPIGNQPQHF. DNA of the CDR3: TGTGCCAGCAGGGGGACACCTATTGGTAATCAGCCCCAGCATTTT.

This rearrangement joins TRBV19 to TRBJ1-5, with D hard to call. The V end was cut by 2 bases, the J end by 5 bases, with 13 bases between. Germline loops: CDR1 LNHDA, CDR2 SQIVND (reference sequence). The CDR3 has 15 residues. DNA for the CDR3: TGTGCCAGTAGTATATTACAAGGAGACTATCAGCCCCAGCATTTT. This translates into CASSILQGDYQPQHF.

V is TRBV19 and J is TRBJ1-5; D may be TRBD1 (6 bases). The CDR3 loop spans 15 amino acids. The germline V and J ends were trimmed by 3 bases and 7 bases, with 16 bases remaining between them. Germline V lookup: CDR1 LNHDA, CDR2 SQIVND (reference sequence). In DNA, the CDR3 is TGTGCCAGTAGTATTGGGGTTGGGGGCGGACAGCCCCAGCATTTT. It encodes CASSIGVGGGQPQHF. Looking up the rest from reference TRBV19 and TRBJ1-5 gives the full variable domain: DGGITQSPKYLFRKEGQNVTLSCEQNLNHDAMYWYRQDPGQGLRLIYYSQIVNDFQKGDIAEGYSVSREKKESFPLTVTSAQKNPTAFYLCASSIGVGGGQPQHFGDGTRLSIL.

V usage is TRBV6-6 and J usage is TRBJ2-7, with TRBD2 as a possible D gene (5 bases). V was clipped by 5 bases and J by 3 bases, with 11 bases between them. The CDR3 runs to 13 residues. The germline CDR1 and CDR2 sequences are MNHNY and SVGAGI (reference sequence). As DNA, the CDR3 is TGTGCCAGCAGTACAGAGGGAAACTACGAGCAGTACTTC. This encodes CASSTEGNYEQYF.

The gene calls are TRBV28 and TRBJ1-5, with 7 bases that match TRBD1. This CDR3 spans 16 amino acids. V was clipped by 5 bases and J by 5 bases; unmatched bases: 12. CDR1 and CDR2 from the germline V gene are MDHEN and SYDVKM. The DNA for the CDR3 is TGTGCCAGCAGTAAAGGGCCCTACAGGGGAGATCAGCCCCAGCATTTT. Amino acids: CASSKGPYRGDQPQHF.

The chain joins TRBV27 to TRBJ2-7, with 10 bases identical to TRBD2. In germline, CDR1 is MNHEY, CDR2 SMNVEV (reference sequence). This CDR3 region has 16 residues. The trim removed 4 bases at V and 3 bases at J, leaving 9 bases unmatched. The CDR3 is CASSSGSGRGGYEQYF. The CDR3 DNA reads TGTGCCAGCAGTTCAGGAAGCGGGAGGGGCGGCTACGAGCAGTACTTC.

This clone has just one count. The rearrangement uses TRBV7-9 and TRBJ1-3; the D is unclear. This CDR3 is built from 15 residues. Germline V gives CDR1 SEHNR, CDR2 FQNEAQ (reference sequence). V lost 0 bases and J lost 0, with 6 bases in between. CDR3 region: CASSLATSSGNTIYF. CDR3 sequence (DNA): TGTGCCAGCAGCTTAGCTACGAGCTCTGGAAACACCATATATTTT.

The chain links TRBV28 to TRBJ2-3, with 11 nucleotides matching TRBD2. The V gene's germline CDR1 is MDHEN and CDR2 SYDVKM. With 5 bases clipped from V and 2 bases from J, the junction kept 9 bases outside the gene matches. The CDR3 runs to 17 residues. CDR3 nucleotide sequence: TGTGCCAGCAGTACCTCGACTAGCGGGGCTTACACAGATACGCAGTATTTT. Residues: CASSTSTSGAYTDTQYF.

The V gene is TRBV2, the J gene TRBJ1-4, with 7 bases aligning to TRBD1. CDR1 SNHLY and CDR2 FYNNEI come from the germline V gene. The CDR3 is 14 amino acids. With 6 bases clipped from V and 7 bases from J, the junction kept 8 bases outside the gene matches. The CDR3 DNA is TGTGCCAGCAGCGGGGGGGACAGAGGTGAAAAACTGTTTTTT. Translated: CASSGGDRGEKLFF.

Here the CDR3 DNA reads TGTGCCAGCAGCCAAGAGGGTCAGGGATACACTGAAGCTTTCTTT. Residues: CASSQEGQGYTEAFF. The rearrangement joins TRBV3-1 (or the pseudogene TRBV3-2) to TRBJ1-1, with a tentative D call TRBD1 (5 bases). V lost 0 bases and J lost 3, with 11 bases in between. Looked up from germline, CDR1 is LGHDT and CDR2 is YNNKEL (reference sequence). This CDR3 comprises 15 residues.

The V gene is TRBV9, the J gene TRBJ1-6, with TRBD1 as a possible D gene (5 bases). Germline loops: CDR1 SGDLS, CDR2 YYNGEE. The CDR3 consists of 12 residues. V was clipped by 7 bases and J by 7 bases, with 9 bases between them. Written as DNA, the CDR3 is TGTGCCAGCGCAGGGCCAAATTCACCCCTCCACTTT. Protein: CASAGPNSPLHF.

Turning to this clone: Compared with germline, one end of the junction differs, possibly owing to a read error. This chain joins TRBV7-7 and TRBJ2-2; D not certain. The CDR3 consists of 14 residues. Germline CDR1 SSHAT, CDR2 FNYEAQ (reference sequence). The CDR3 loop reads CASSLSGNTGELFF. Here the CDR3 DNA reads TGTGCTAGCAGCTTGTCGGGGAACACCGGGGAGCTGTTTTTT. Full variable domain (remainder filled in from reference TRBV7-7 and TRBJ2-2): GAGVSQSPRYKVTKRGQDVTLRCDPISSHATLYWYQQALGQGPEFLTYFNYEAQPDKSGLPSDRFSAERPEGSISTLTIQRTEQRDSAMYRCASSLSGNTGELFFGEGSRLTVL.